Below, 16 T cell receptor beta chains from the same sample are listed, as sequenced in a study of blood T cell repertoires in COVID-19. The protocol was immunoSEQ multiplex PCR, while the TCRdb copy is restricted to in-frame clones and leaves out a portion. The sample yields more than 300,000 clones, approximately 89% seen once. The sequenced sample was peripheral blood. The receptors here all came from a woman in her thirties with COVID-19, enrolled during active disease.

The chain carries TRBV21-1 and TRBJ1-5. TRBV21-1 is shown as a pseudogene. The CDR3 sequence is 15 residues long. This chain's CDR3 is CASSNWRAASQPQHF. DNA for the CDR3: TGTGCCAGCAGCAATTGGAGGGCCGCGAGTCAGCCCCAGCATTTT.

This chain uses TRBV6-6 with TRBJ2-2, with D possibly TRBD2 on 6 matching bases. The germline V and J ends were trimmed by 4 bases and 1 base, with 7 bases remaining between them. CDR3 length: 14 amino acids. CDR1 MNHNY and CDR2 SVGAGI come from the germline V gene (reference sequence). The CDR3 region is CASSLAENTGELFF. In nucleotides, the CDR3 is TGTGCCAGCAGTTTAGCGGAGAACACCGGGGAGCTGTTTTTT.

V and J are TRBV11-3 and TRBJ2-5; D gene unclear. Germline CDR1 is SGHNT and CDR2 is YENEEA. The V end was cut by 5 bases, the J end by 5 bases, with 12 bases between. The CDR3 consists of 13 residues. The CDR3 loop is CASSQSPGETQYF. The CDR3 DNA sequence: TGTGCCAGCAGCCAGTCCCCAGGTGAGACCCAGTACTTC.

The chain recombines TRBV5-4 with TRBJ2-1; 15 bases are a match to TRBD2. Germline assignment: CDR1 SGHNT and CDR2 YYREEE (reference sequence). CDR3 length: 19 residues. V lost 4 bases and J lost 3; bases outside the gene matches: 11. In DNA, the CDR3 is TGTGCCAGCAGCCCCGATCGGACTAGCGGGAGGGCCGGCTACAATGAGCAGTTCTTC. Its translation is CASSPDRTSGRAGYNEQFF.

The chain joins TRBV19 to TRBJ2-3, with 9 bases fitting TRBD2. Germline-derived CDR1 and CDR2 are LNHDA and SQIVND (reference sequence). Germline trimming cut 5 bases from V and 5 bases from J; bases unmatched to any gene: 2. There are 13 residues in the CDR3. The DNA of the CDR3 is TGTGCCAGTAGTCTGACTAGCGGAGATACGCAGTATTTT. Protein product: CASSLTSGDTQYF.

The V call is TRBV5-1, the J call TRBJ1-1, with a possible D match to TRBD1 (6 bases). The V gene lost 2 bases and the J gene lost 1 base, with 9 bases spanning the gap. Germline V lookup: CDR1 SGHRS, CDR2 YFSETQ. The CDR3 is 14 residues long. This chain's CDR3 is CASSFRGQNTEAFF. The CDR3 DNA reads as TGCGCCAGCAGCTTCAGGGGACAGAACACTGAAGCTTTCTTT.

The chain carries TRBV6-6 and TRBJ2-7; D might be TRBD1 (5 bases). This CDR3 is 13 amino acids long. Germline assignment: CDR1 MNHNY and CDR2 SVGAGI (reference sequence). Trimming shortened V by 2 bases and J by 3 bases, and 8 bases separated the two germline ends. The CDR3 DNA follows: TGTGCCAGCAGTTACGACAGACTCTACGAGCAGTACTTC. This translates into CASSYDRLYEQYF.

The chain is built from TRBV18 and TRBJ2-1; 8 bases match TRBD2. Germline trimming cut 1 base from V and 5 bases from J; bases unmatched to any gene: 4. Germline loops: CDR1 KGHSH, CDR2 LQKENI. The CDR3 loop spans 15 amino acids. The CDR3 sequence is CASSPQGTRDNEQFF. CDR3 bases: TGTGCCAGCTCACCACAGGGGACTAGAGACAATGAGCAGTTCTTC.

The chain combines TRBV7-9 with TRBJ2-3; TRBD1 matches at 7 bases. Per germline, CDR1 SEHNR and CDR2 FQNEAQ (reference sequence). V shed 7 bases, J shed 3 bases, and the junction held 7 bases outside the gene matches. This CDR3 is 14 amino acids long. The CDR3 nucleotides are TGTGCCAGCACCCGCGAGGGGGCGACAGATACGCAGTATTTT. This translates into CASTREGATDTQYF.

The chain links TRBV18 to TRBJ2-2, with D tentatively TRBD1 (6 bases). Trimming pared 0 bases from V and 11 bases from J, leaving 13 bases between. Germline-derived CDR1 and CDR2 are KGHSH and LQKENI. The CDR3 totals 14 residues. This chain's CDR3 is CASSPPGQPRELFF. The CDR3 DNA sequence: TGTGCCAGCTCACCACCTGGACAGCCGAGAGAGCTGTTTTTT.

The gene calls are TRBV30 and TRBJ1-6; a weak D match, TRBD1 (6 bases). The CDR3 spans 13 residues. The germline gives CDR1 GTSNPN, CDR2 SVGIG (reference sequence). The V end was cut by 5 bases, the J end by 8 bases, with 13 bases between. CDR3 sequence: CAWGRGSDSPLHF. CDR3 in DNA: TGTGCCTGGGGCAGGGGATCGGATTCACCCCTCCACTTT.

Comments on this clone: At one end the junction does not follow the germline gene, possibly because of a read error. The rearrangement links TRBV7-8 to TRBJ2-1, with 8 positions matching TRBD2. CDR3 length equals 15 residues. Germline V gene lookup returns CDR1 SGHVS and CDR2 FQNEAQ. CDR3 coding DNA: TGTGCCAGCAGCCTAGCTAGCGGGCGGCTCAATGAGCAGTTCTTC. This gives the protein CASSLASGRLNEQFF. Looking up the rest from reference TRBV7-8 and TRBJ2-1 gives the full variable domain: GAGVSQSPRYKVAKRGQDVALRCDPISGHVSLFWYQQALGQGPEFLTYFQNEAQLDKSGLPSDRFFAERPEGSVSTLKIQRTQQEDSAVYLCASSLASGRLNEQFFGPGTRLTVL.

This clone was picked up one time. In DNA form, the CDR3 reads TGTGCCAGCAGCCCACGCGTTGGAAACACCATATATTTT. This translates into CASSPRVGNTIYF. The rearrangement links TRBV7-2 to TRBJ1-3; D remains unclear. The CDR3 is 13 amino acids. The V and J ends lost 5 bases and 3 bases respectively, with 8 bases between them. Germline loops: CDR1 SGHTA, CDR2 FQGNSA.

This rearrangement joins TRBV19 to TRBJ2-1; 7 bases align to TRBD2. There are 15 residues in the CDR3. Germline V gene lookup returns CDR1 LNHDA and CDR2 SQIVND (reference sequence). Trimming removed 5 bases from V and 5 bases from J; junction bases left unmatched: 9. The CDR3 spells CASSVTSATNNEQFF. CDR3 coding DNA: TGTGCCAGTAGTGTCACTAGCGCCACTAACAATGAGCAGTTCTTC.

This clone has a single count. The CDR3 DNA is TGTGCCAGCAGTTTGTACCAGGGGGAGGCTGAAAAACTGTTTTTT. This codes for CASSLYQGEAEKLFF. The chain links TRBV28 to TRBJ1-4; 7 bases match TRBD1. This CDR3 has 15 amino acids. Germline V CDR1 and CDR2: MDHEN, SYDVKM. The trim removed 3 bases at V and 7 bases at J, leaving 8 bases unmatched.

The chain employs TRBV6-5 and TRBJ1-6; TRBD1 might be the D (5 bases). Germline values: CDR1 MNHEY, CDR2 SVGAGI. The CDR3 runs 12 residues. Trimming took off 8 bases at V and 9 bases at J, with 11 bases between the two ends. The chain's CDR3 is CASGQGISPLHF. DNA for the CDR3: TGTGCCAGCGGGCAGGGAATTTCACCCCTCCACTTT.